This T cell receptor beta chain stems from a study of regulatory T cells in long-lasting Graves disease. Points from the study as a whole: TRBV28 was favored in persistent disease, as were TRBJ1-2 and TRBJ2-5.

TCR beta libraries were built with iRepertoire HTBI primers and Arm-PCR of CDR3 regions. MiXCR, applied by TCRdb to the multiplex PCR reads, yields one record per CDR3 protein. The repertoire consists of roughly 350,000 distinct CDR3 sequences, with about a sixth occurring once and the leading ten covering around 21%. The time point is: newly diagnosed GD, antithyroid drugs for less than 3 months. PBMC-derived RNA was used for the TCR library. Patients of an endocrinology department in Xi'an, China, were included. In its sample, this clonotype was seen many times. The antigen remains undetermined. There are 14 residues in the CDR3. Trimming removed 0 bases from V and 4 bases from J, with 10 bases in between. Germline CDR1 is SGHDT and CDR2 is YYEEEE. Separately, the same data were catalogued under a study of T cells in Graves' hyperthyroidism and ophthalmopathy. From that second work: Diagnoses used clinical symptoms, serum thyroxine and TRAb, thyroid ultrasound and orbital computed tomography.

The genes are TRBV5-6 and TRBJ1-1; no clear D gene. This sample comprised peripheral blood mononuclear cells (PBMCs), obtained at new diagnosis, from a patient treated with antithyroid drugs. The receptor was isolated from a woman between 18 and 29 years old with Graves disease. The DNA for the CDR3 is TGTGCCAGCAGCTTGGTAGGGAGTAGCACTGAAGCTTTCTTT. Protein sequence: CASSLVGSSTEAFF.